The 7 T cell receptor beta chains below all came from one sample that was sequenced in a study of T cells after somatic rescue of genetic block. Profiled with immunoSEQ multiplex PCR; TCRdb holds only in-frame clones, not every one. The profile shows some 74,000 clones, approximately 90% of them singletons. Sequencing was performed on peripheral blood mononuclear cells (PBMCs). These receptor sequences come from a man in his thirties or forties.

The chain is built from TRBV27 and TRBJ2-3; D is unresolved. The CDR3 sequence is 15 residues long. The germline V and J ends were trimmed by 3 bases and 0 bases, with 10 bases remaining between them. The germline V gene encodes CDR1 MNHEY and CDR2 SMNVEV (reference sequence). In DNA, the CDR3 is TGTGCCAGCAGTTTTTCCGCGTCAAGCACAGATACGCAGTATTTT. It translates to CASSFSASSTDTQYF.

The genes are TRBV7-2 and TRBJ1-5; D ambiguous. CDR3 size: 14 residues. The germline gives CDR1 SGHTA, CDR2 FQGNSA. V dropped 1 base and J dropped 7 bases, with 11 bases sitting between them. The CDR3: CASSLGNQRQPQHF. In nucleotides, the CDR3 is TGTGCCAGCAGCTTAGGGAATCAGCGGCAGCCCCAGCATTTT.

This clone was picked up a small number of times. V and J are TRBV7-9 and TRBJ1-6, with 9 bases that match TRBD1. Germline-derived CDR1 and CDR2 are SEHNR and FQNEAQ (reference sequence). With V trimmed by 6 bases and J by 7 bases, 4 bases remained unmatched. CDR3 size: 14 residues. CDR3 protein: CASSHDRGNSPLHF. CDR3 nucleotide sequence: TGTGCCAGCAGTCATGACAGGGGGAATTCACCCCTCCACTTT.

V usage is TRBV27 and J usage is TRBJ2-7, with a tentative D call TRBD1 (6 bases). The CDR3 is 11 amino acids. The V gene's germline CDR1 is MNHEY and CDR2 SMNVEV (reference sequence). Between the trimmed V and J ends, which lost 9 bases and 4 bases, there was a span of 10 bases. CDR3 DNA sequence: TGTGCCAGTGGGACACCTTACGAGCAGTACTTC. This gives the protein CASGTPYEQYF.

J is TRBJ2-7 and V is TRBV28, with 8 bases matching TRBD2. After removal of 0 bases from V and 7 bases from J, the junction contained 5 bases not matched to a gene. CDR3 size: 14 residues. Germline V gene data show CDR1 as MDHEN and CDR2 as SYDVKM. CDR3 DNA: TGTGCCAGCAGTTTATGGAGCGGGAGCAGGGAGCAGTACTTC. Its protein is CASSLWSGSREQYF.

The chain has TRBV6-6 and TRBJ2-3; the D call may be TRBD1 or TRBD2 (6 bases each). Germline-derived CDR1 and CDR2 are MNHNY and SVGAGI (reference sequence). The CDR3 runs 16 residues. Trimming left V 2 bases short and J 0 bases short, with 12 bases between. The CDR3 loop is CASSYRRGQSTDTQYF. CDR3 coding DNA: TGTGCCAGCAGTTACCGGCGGGGACAAAGCACAGATACGCAGTATTTT.

The chain combines TRBV5-4 with TRBJ2-2; 9 nucleotides align to TRBD2. The V segment lost 5 bases and the J segment 6 bases; nucleotides outside the gene matches: 2. The V gene's germline CDR1 is SGHNT and CDR2 YYREEE (reference sequence). The length of the CDR3 is 13 residues. This chain's CDR3 is CASRRGGAGELFF. Written as DNA, the CDR3 is TGTGCCAGCAGGCGGGGGGGGGCCGGGGAGCTGTTTTTT.